Presented here are 9 T cell receptor beta chains from one specimen sequenced in a study of technical replicates of blood from several donors. Measured with immunoSEQ multiplex PCR; TCRdb has only the in-frame clones, and not every one. Here the sample spans fewer than 110,000 clones, 96% being singletons. What was sequenced was T cells isolated from PBMCs. The origin of the receptors is a human donor in good health.

The chain links TRBV5-1 to TRBJ2-1; TRBD1 matches 8 bases. The CDR3 covers 14 residues. Germline V gene lookup returns CDR1 SGHRS and CDR2 YFSETQ. V was pared by 2 bases and J by 10 bases, with 8 bases of the junction left unmatched. The CDR3: CASSFAGTGSEQFF. CDR3 DNA: TGCGCCAGCAGCTTCGCCGGGACAGGATCGGAGCAGTTCTTC. Full variable domain (rest looked up from reference TRBV5-1 and TRBJ2-1): KAGVTQTPRYLIKTRGQQVTLSCSPISGHRSVSWYQQTPGQGLQFLFEYFSETQRNKGNFPGRFSGRQFSNSRSEMNVSTLELGDSALYLCASSFAGTGSEQFFGPGTRLTVL.

The V call is TRBV27, the J call TRBJ2-5, with 8 bases aligning to TRBD1. Germline loops: CDR1 MNHEY, CDR2 SMNVEV (reference sequence). The CDR3 is 14 residues long. Germline trimming cut 6 bases from V and 6 bases from J; bases unmatched to any gene: 9. This CDR3 is CASRHYDRGKTQYF. CDR3 in DNA: TGTGCCAGCAGACACTATGACAGGGGCAAGACCCAGTACTTC.

The CDR3, as DNA: TGCGCCACCAAGCCGGGACAGGGGGCGTTTCACACCGGGGAGCTGTTTTTT. It encodes CATKPGQGAFHTGELFF. The genes are TRBV5-1 and TRBJ2-2; 12 positions agree with TRBD1. Germline V lookup: CDR1 SGHRS, CDR2 YFSETQ. The CDR3 sequence is 17 residues long. Unmatched junction bases numbered 12, after V lost 9 bases and J lost 3 bases.

V gene TRBV7-8 combines with J gene TRBJ1-5, with D tentatively TRBD1 (5 bases). This CDR3 has 15 amino acids. Germline V lookup: CDR1 SGHVS, CDR2 FQNEAQ. V was pared by 1 base and J by 7 bases, with 14 bases between. In DNA form, the CDR3 reads TGTGCCAGCAGCTTAGGTGCCAGGGAGGGACAGCCCCAGCATTTT. It codes for CASSLGAREGQPQHF.

Comment on this clone: Other DNA sequences within the sample encode an identical CDR3. The chain combines TRBV5-1 with TRBJ1-3; the D gene is possibly TRBD1 (6 bases). Trimming pared 1 base from V and 0 bases from J, leaving 8 bases between. Germline V gives CDR1 SGHRS, CDR2 YFSETQ. The CDR3 covers 15 residues. Here the CDR3 DNA reads TGCGCCAGCAGCTTGTCAGGGGTCTCTGGAAACACCATATATTTT. Encoded protein: CASSLSGVSGNTIYF.

The V call is TRBV19, the J call TRBJ1-5; TRBD1 is a possible D gene (5 bases). The CDR3 runs to 13 residues. Per the germline V gene, CDR1 is LNHDA and CDR2 is SQIVND (reference sequence). Deletions cut 7 bases from V and 1 base from J, with 8 bases between. In DNA form, the CDR3 reads TGTGCCAGTAAGCGGGGGAGCAATCAGCCCCAGCATTTT. It translates to CASKRGSNQPQHF.

V usage is TRBV6-5 and J usage is TRBJ2-2; D perhaps matches TRBD1 (5 bases). The V and J ends lost 7 bases and 7 bases respectively, with 16 bases between them. CDR1 is MNHEY, CDR2 SVGAGI, per germline. This CDR3 contains 14 residues. CDR3 sequence: CASKLAGFVGELFF. The CDR3 DNA sequence: TGTGCCAGCAAGCTGGCAGGGTTCGTCGGGGAGCTGTTTTTT.

The chain carries TRBV30 and TRBJ1-5; D is ambiguous. Germline values: CDR1 GTSNPN, CDR2 SVGIG (reference sequence). Trimming pared 0 bases from V and 9 bases from J, leaving 12 bases between. The CDR3 runs to 13 residues. The chain's CDR3 is CAWSVHGSRPQHF. The CDR3 region has the DNA TGTGCCTGGAGTGTTCATGGTAGTCGGCCCCAGCATTTT.

This rearrangement joins TRBV7-8 to TRBJ2-1; D possibly corresponds to TRBD2 (5 bases). The V and J ends lost 5 bases and 3 bases respectively, with 17 bases between them. The germline gives CDR1 SGHVS, CDR2 FQNEAQ. The CDR3 has 16 amino acids. CDR3 sequence: CASSPGEGWNYNEQFF. The CDR3, as DNA: TGTGCCAGCAGCCCGGGCGAGGGTTGGAACTACAATGAGCAGTTCTTC.